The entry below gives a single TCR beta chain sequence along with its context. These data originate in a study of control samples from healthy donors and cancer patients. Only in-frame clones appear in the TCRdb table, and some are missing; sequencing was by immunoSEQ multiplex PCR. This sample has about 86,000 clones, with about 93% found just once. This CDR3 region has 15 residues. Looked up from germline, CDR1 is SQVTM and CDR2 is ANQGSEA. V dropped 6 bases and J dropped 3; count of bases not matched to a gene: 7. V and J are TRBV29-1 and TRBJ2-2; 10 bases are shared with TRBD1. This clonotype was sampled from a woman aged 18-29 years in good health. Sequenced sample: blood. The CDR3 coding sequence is TGCAGCGTCGAAAGGACAGGGGGTTACACCGGGGAGCTGTTTTTT. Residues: CSVERTGGYTGELFF.